The rows below give T cell receptor beta chains drawn from one sample of a study of early T cells in non-severe SARS-CoV-2 infection. From the 5' RACE reads, TCRdb called clonotypes with MiXCR, one entry per CDR3 protein. The table shows more than 80,000 distinct CDR3 sequences, with around 15% occurring only once. The sample was whole blood. These receptors all come from an adult who was a healthcare worker with PCR-confirmed SARS-CoV-2 infection or an uninfected control (not recorded which). The CDR3 runs from the conserved cysteine through the conserved F or W. D genes are given only for firm matches. A clone size is listed for some rows: how often the clone was seen (once, few, many), or a class if it is expanded.

J gene,D gene,V gene,CDR3 length,clone size,CDR3 DNA,CDR3 protein
TRBJ1-5,.,TRBV7-2,19,few,TGTGCCAGCAGCTTAGCCCCAAATCGGGGCAGGGCGGGCAATCAGCCCCAGCATTTT,CASSLAPNRGRAGNQPQHF
TRBJ2-7,TRBD1,TRBV12-3/TRBV12-4,14,.,TGTACCAGCAGTTTTCAGGGGGCCTACTACGAGCAGTACTTC,CTSSFQGAYYEQYF
TRBJ2-6,TRBD2,TRBV7-9,16,.,TGTGCCAGCACCTCTAGCGGGGGGCCTGGGGCCAACGTCCTGACTTTC,CASTSSGGPGANVLTF
TRBJ1-1,.,TRBV7-9,15,many,TGTGCCAGCAGCTTATGGGGGACCCCGGTCACTGAAGCTTTCTTT,CASSLWGTPVTEAFF
TRBJ1-4,.,TRBV12-3/TRBV12-4,13,.,TGTGCCAGCAGTCCCGGTCACGTTGAAAAACTGTTTTTT,CASSPGHVEKLFF
TRBJ1-4,TRBD1,TRBV18,16,many,TGTGCCAGCTCACCAACCAGGGGGCAAGGGAATGAAAAACTGTTTTTT,CASSPTRGQGNEKLFF
TRBJ1-5,.,TRBV9,14,few,TGTGCCAGCAGCGTAGGGGATTTCGGCCAGCCCCAGCATTTT,CASSVGDFGQPQHF
TRBJ2-1,TRBD1,TRBV7-8,17,.,TGTGCCAGCAGCTTAAGCCCGGGACAGGGGCAATCAAATGAGCAGTTCTTC,CASSLSPGQGQSNEQFF
TRBJ2-1,.,TRBV29-1,15,many,TGCAGCGGAGAGCCGGGGGCTCGAGGAGACAATGAGCAGTTCTTC,CSGEPGARGDNEQFF
TRBJ1-1,.,TRBV12-3/TRBV12-4,16,.,TGTGCCAGCAGTTCAAGGCGGGGGACACCGAACACTGAAGCTTTCTTT,CASSSRRGTPNTEAFF
TRBJ2-3,.,TRBV29-1,12,many,TGCAGCGTTGAAGATCGGCGAGATACGCAGTATTTT,CSVEDRRDTQYF
TRBJ2-7,.,TRBV10-3,14,.,TGTGCCATCAGTGAGTCTAGGTCCGCCGACGAGCAGTACTTC,CAISESRSADEQYF
TRBJ2-3,TRBD1,TRBV10-1,14,.,TGCGCCAGCAGCTCTAACAGGGGTACAGATACGCAGTATTTT,CASSSNRGTDTQYF
TRBJ1-4,.,TRBV19,14,many,TGTGCCAGTAGTATCTTAGGGGGGAATGAAAAACTGTTTTTT,CASSILGGNEKLFF
TRBJ1-6,.,TRBV4-3,14,many,TGCGCCAGCAGCCAAGATAGGGCAGGGGCACCCCTCCACTTT,CASSQDRAGAPLHF
TRBJ2-1,TRBD2,TRBV5-1,12,few,TGCGCCAGCAGTCGGGAGGAGGGTGAGCAGTTCTTC,CASSREEGEQFF
TRBJ1-2,TRBD1,TRBV7-9,16,many,TGTGCCAGCAGGCCATCCAGGGGGGGACTTAACTATGGCTACACCTTC,CASRPSRGGLNYGYTF
TRBJ1-1,TRBD1,TRBV5-1,15,.,TGCGCCAGCAGCTTGGCCGGGACAGGGAACACTGAAGTTTTCTTT,CASSLAGTGNTEVFF
TRBJ2-7,.,TRBV11-3,15,.,TGTGCCAGCAGCTTATTGGGGGTTGTCGGGGACGAGCAGTACTTC,CASSLLGVVGDEQYF
TRBJ1-3,TRBD1,TRBV6-2/TRBV6-3,14,.,TGTGCCAGCAGTTCCAGGGGGCGCGGAAACACCATATATTTT,CASSSRGRGNTIYF
TRBJ2-3,.,TRBV9,16,many,TGTGCCAGCAGCGTAGTTGGACTAGGGGGTGAGGATACGCAGTATTTT,CASSVVGLGGEDTQYF
TRBJ2-7,.,TRBV15,12,many,TGTGCCACCAGCAGAGGGAAGGGAGAGCAGTACTTC,CATSRGKGEQYF
TRBJ2-2,TRBD1,TRBV20-1,15,few,TGCAGTGCTAGTCGGGACAGGCGGAACACCGGGGAGCTGTTTTTT,CSASRDRRNTGELFF
TRBJ1-2,.,TRBV6-6,16,many,TGTGCCAGCAGTTACTCCGGGACGGGACTGCACTATGGCTACACCTTC,CASSYSGTGLHYGYTF